The 5 T cell receptor beta chains listed next were all sequenced from one sample in a study of beta chain features in type 1 diabetes. Expressed TCRB transcripts were sequenced after all isolated RNA was converted to cDNA. Data came from immunoSEQ multiplex PCR; TCRdb stores just in-frame clones and leaves some out. This repertoire shows roughly 330,000 clones, 11% found once; its top ten account for 0.015%. Sequencing was done on a sample of naive CD4+ T cells from blood. These receptors were taken from a woman aged 25 to 39 in good health.

The chain recombines TRBV30 with TRBJ2-1; 8 bases map to TRBD2. The CDR3 consists of 13 residues. CDR1 is GTSNPN, CDR2 SVGIG, per germline (reference sequence). J was trimmed by 7 bases and V by 7 bases; bases with no gene match: 9. The chain's CDR3 is CAFRAGEWNEQFF. CDR3 nucleotide sequence: TGTGCCTTTCGAGCGGGAGAGTGGAATGAGCAGTTCTTC.

This rearrangement joins TRBV7-2 to TRBJ1-5; D gene unclear. Trimming stripped 5 bases from V and 4 bases from J, with 6 bases between. This CDR3 is 12 amino acids long. The germline V gene has CDR1 SGHTA and CDR2 FQGNSA. The CDR3 spells CASSAWNQPQHF. The DNA of the CDR3 is TGTGCCAGCAGCGCGTGGAATCAGCCCCAGCATTTT.

J is TRBJ1-2 and V is TRBV9; D gene unclear. Between the trimmed V and J ends, which lost 3 bases and 3 bases, there was a span of 9 bases. CDR1 and CDR2 (germline): SGDLS, YYNGEE. CDR3 length: 13 residues. CDR3: CASSAEGYYGYTF. The CDR3 bases are TGTGCCAGCAGCGCGGAGGGATACTATGGCTACACCTTC.

This clone was detected a few times. Other DNA sequences within the sample encode an identical CDR3. The rearrangement links TRBV27 to TRBJ1-1, with D perhaps matching TRBD1 (6 bases). The CDR3 extends over 14 amino acids. Trimming removed 5 bases at V and 0 bases at J, with 10 bases between. The V gene's germline CDR1 is MNHEY and CDR2 SMNVEV (reference sequence). The CDR3 bases are TGTGCCAGCAGTCTCGACAGGTTGAACACTGAAGCTTTCTTT. It yields the protein CASSLDRLNTEAFF.

This clone was picked up a small number of times. V is TRBV9 and J is TRBJ1-1; D is undetermined. The germline V and J ends were trimmed by 2 bases and 1 base, with 12 bases remaining between them. The CDR3 loop spans 15 amino acids. CDR1 SGDLS and CDR2 YYNGEE come from the germline V gene. The CDR3 is CASSVSIKQNTEAFF. The CDR3 nucleotides are TGTGCCAGCAGCGTTTCCATAAAACAGAACACTGAAGCTTTCTTT.